This T cell receptor (beta chain) is from a study of shared clonotypes between healthy human individuals. Overall study: A few men and a couple of women, aged 18 to 49, were donors. Study-wide findings and caveats: Some clonotypes were shared by all four sorted-subset donors, while others were not shared. The non-shared ones had lower generation probabilities than the shared ones.

This CDR3 comprises 11 residues. Germline values: CDR1 MDHEN, CDR2 SYDVKM. Trimming shortened V by 9 bases and J by 1 base, and 4 bases separated the two germline ends. Caucasian adults residing in Nashville, Tennessee made up all the donors. Turning to this clone: Its specificity is not known. The identical CDR3 is also encoded by other nucleotide sequences in the sample.

Data came from immunoSEQ multiplex PCR; TCRdb stores just in-frame clones and leaves some out. The sample lists over a million clones; around 82% were seen once. The source of this sequence is a man younger than 35 in good health. Some clones in this sample may be carry-over from other donors' samples. Sequenced sample: memory CD4+ T cells from PBMCs. Subset defined: CD45RA-negative fraction. The genes are TRBV28 and TRBJ2-1; D unresolved. Here the CDR3 DNA reads TGTGCCAGTCGATCCTACAATGAGCAGTTCTTC. Protein sequence: CASRSYNEQFF. Full variable domain (missing parts from reference TRBV28 and TRBJ2-1): DVKVTQSSRYLVKRTGEKVFLECVQDMDHENMFWYRQDPGLGLRLIYFSYDVKMKEKGDIPEGYSVSREKKERFSLILESASTNQTSMYLCASRSYNEQFFGPGTRLTVL.